The rows below give T cell receptor beta chains drawn from one sample of a study of blood T cell repertoires in COVID-19. The repertoire was sequenced with immunoSEQ multiplex PCR; TCRdb's copy has only in-frame clones and lacks some. The table lists about 65,000 clones, over 80% of them singletons. Source material: peripheral blood. The source is a human donor in a cohort sampled during active COVID-19. The CDR3 runs from the conserved cysteine through the conserved F or W. A D gene is named only where the DNA matches it firmly. Clone size appears in some rows only: once, few, many, or a class for an expanded clone.

V gene,J gene,D gene,clone size,CDR3 protein,CDR3 DNA
TRBV19,TRBJ1-5,TRBD1,.,CASRTGGGNQPQHF,TGTGCCAGTAGGACAGGGGGGGGCAATCAGCCCCAGCATTTT
TRBV2,TRBJ1-2,TRBD1,.,CASSESSGGGYGYTF,TGTGCCAGCAGTGAATCCTCAGGGGGCGGTTATGGCTACACCTTC
TRBV5-1,TRBJ1-1,.,.,CASSFGLMNTEAFF,TGCGCCAGCAGCTTCGGTCTGATGAATACTGAAGCTTTCTTT
TRBV30,TRBJ1-4,TRBD1,.,CAWSRGRQNEKLFF,TGTGCCTGGAGTAGGGGGCGTCAAAATGAAAAACTGTTTTTT
TRBV11-2,TRBJ2-1,TRBD1,.,CASKDRGLFNEQFF,TGTGCCAGCAAAGACAGGGGCCTTTTCAATGAGCAGTTCTTC
TRBV9,TRBJ2-7,TRBD1,few,CASSPGGTGYHEQYF,TGTGCCAGCAGCCCCGGCGGGACAGGGTACCACGAGCAGTACTTC
TRBV5-1,TRBJ1-2,.,once,CASSLGTFGYTF,TGCGCCAGCAGCTTGGGGACTTTTGGCTACACCTTC
TRBV28,TRBJ1-2,TRBD1,.,CATVQGGMLRGYTF,TGTGCCACCGTCCAAGGGGGCATGCTTCGGGGCTACACCTTC
TRBV30,TRBJ1-1,.,.,CAWSEGQVMNTEAFF,TGTGCCTGGAGTGAGGGGCAGGTCATGAACACTGAAGCTTTCTTT
TRBV10-2,TRBJ2-7,TRBD1,once,CASSGGQGAGEQYF,TGCGCCAGCAGTGGTGGACAGGGGGCTGGAGAGCAGTACTTC
TRBV10-2,TRBJ1-1,.,.,CASIPVGGTEAFF,TGCGCCAGCATCCCAGTGGGGGGTACTGAAGCTTTCTTT
TRBV2,TRBJ2-1,TRBD1,.,CASRIGDRVLNEQFF,TGTGCCAGCAGAATAGGGGACAGGGTGCTCAATGAGCAGTTCTTC
TRBV11-3,TRBJ2-1,.,.,CASSINRQNNNEQFF,TGTGCCAGCAGCATAAACCGACAGAATAACAATGAGCAGTTCTTC
TRBV7-3,TRBJ2-3,.,.,CASSLTPGPTGTDTQYF,TGTGCCAGCAGCTTGACGCCGGGCCCCACAGGGACAGATACGCAGTATTTT
TRBV4-1,TRBJ2-1,.,.,CASSQGGRSSYNEQFF,TGCGCCAGCAGCCAAGGAGGCCGGAGCTCCTACAATGAGCAGTTCTTC
TRBV19,TRBJ1-5,TRBD1,.,CASSIGTGVPQPQHF,TGTGCCAGTAGTATTGGGACAGGGGTCCCGCAGCCCCAGCATTTT
TRBV3-1/TRBV3-2,TRBJ2-2,.,.,CASSRLALANTGELFF,TGTGCCAGCAGCCGCCTAGCCCTAGCGAACACCGGGGAGCTGTTTTTT
TRBV3-1/TRBV3-2,TRBJ1-6,.,.,CASGERGLGFNSPLHF,TGTGCCAGCGGGGAGAGGGGACTGGGTTTTAATTCACCCCTCCACTTT
TRBV7-2,TRBJ1-1,.,.,CASSWGGRGNTEAFF,TGTGCCAGCAGCTGGGGGGGTCGGGGGAACACTGAAGCTTTCTTT
TRBV13,TRBJ1-1,TRBD1,.,CASSLGDRGNTEAFF,TGTGCCAGCAGCTTAGGTGACAGGGGGAACACTGAAGCTTTCTTT
TRBV2,TRBJ1-2,TRBD1,.,CASRGTGGRGNYGYTF,TGTGCCAGCAGGGGGACAGGGGGCAGGGGGAACTATGGCTACACCTTC
TRBV19,TRBJ1-3,.,.,CASHWRGATSGNTIYF,TGTGCCAGCCATTGGAGGGGAGCCACCTCTGGAAACACCATATATTTT
TRBV28,TRBJ2-3,.,.,CASSPDTSFSTDTQYF,TGTGCCAGCAGTCCAGACACCTCCTTCAGCACAGATACGCAGTATTTT
TRBV7-8,TRBJ1-4,.,once,CASSRGGGRASEKLFF,TGTGCCAGCAGCAGGGGGGGCGGACGTGCGTCGGAAAAACTGTTTTTT
TRBV2,TRBJ1-1,TRBD1,.,CASITGGRNTEAFF,TGTGCCAGCATCACAGGGGGTCGGAACACTGAAGCTTTCTTT
TRBV6-5,TRBJ1-1,.,.,CASRRSGDTEAFF,TGTGCCAGCAGACGATCAGGGGACACTGAAGCTTTCTTT
TRBV7-3,TRBJ2-2,.,.,CASSLTSPGELFF,TGTGCCAGCAGCCTCACTAGCCCCGGGGAGCTGTTTTTT
TRBV4-1,TRBJ1-1,.,.,CASSQDAQAANTEAFF,TGCGCCAGCAGCCAAGACGCGCAGGCAGCTAACACTGAAGCTTTCTTT
TRBV19,TRBJ1-3,.,.,CASSDSWGIGNTIYF,TGTGCCAGTAGCGACAGTTGGGGCATTGGAAACACCATATATTTT
TRBV19,TRBJ1-1,TRBD1,.,CASFEGRDRGWFAFF,TGTGCCAGTTTTGAGGGACGAGACAGGGGATGGTTTGCTTTCTTT
TRBV7-9,TRBJ1-1,.,.,CASTPTGTTNTEAFF,TGTGCCAGCACCCCTACCGGGACAACTAACACTGAAGCTTTCTTT
TRBV7-8,TRBJ2-5,.,.,CASSRGEGGKETQYF,TGTGCCAGCAGCCGGGGGGAAGGGGGCAAAGAGACCCAGTACTTC
TRBV19,TRBJ1-4,TRBD1,.,CASSTIGQGNEKLFF,TGTGCCAGTAGTACGATTGGACAGGGGAATGAAAAACTGTTTTTT
TRBV6-6,TRBJ1-2,.,.,CASSYSRRGDGGYTF,TGTGCCAGCAGTTACTCGAGACGGGGAGATGGAGGCTACACCTTC
TRBV6-2/TRBV6-3,TRBJ1-1,TRBD1,.,CASSYSIGARGRTEAFF,TGTGCCAGCAGTTACTCGATTGGGGCCAGGGGGCGAACTGAAGCTTTCTTT
TRBV28,TRBJ2-7,.,.,CASSVTGVSYEQYF,TGTGCCAGCAGTGTGACAGGTGTCTCCTACGAGCAGTACTTC
TRBV27,TRBJ1-1,TRBD1,.,CASSPARDRGQGTEAFF,TGTGCCAGCAGCCCGGCGAGGGACAGGGGGCAGGGAACTGAAGCTTTCTTT
TRBV5-1,TRBJ2-5,.,once,CASSLGRAEETQYF,TGCGCCAGCAGCTTGGGCAGGGCCGAAGAGACCCAGTACTTC